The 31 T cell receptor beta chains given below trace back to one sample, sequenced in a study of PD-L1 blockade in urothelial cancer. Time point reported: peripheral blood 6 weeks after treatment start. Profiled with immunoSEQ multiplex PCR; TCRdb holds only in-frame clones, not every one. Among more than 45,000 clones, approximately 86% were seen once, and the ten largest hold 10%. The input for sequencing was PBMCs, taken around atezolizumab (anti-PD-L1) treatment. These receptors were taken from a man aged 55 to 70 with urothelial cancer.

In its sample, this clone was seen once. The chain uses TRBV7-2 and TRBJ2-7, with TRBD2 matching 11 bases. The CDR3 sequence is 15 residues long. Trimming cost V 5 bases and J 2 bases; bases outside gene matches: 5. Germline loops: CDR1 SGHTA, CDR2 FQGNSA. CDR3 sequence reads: CASSPSGGRPYEQYF. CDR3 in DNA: TGTGCCAGCAGCCCTAGCGGGGGGCGTCCCTACGAGCAGTACTTC.

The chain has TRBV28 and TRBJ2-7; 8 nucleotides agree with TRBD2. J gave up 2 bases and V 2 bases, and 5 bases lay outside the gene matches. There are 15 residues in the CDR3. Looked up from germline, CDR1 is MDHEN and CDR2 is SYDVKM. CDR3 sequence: CASSLATGGTYEQYF. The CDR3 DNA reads TGTGCCAGCAGTTTAGCTACGGGGGGGACCTACGAGCAGTACTTC.

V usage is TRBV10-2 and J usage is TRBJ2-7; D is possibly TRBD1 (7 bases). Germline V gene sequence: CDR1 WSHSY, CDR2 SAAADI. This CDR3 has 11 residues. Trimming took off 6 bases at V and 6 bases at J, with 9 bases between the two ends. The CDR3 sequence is CASSQGGEQYF. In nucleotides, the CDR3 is TGCGCCAGCAGCCAGGGGGGCGAGCAGTACTTC.

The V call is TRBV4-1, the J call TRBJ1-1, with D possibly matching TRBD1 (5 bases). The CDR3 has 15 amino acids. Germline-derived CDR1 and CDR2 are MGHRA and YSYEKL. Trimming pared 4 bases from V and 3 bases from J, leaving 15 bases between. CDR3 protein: CASSPWGVKDTEAFF. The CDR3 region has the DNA TGCGCCAGCAGCCCCTGGGGGGTTAAGGACACTGAAGCTTTCTTT.

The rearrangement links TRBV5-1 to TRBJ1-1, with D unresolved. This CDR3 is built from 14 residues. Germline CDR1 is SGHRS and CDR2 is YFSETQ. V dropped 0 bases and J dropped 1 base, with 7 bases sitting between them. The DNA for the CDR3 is TGCGCCAGCAGCTTGGGTCCGTCGAACACTGAAGCTTTCTTT. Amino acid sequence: CASSLGPSNTEAFF.

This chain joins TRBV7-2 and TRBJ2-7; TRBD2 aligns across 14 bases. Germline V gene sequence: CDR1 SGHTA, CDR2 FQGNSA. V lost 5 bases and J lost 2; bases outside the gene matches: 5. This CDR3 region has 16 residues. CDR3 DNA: TGTGCCAGCAGCCAGGGACTAGCGGGGGCCACCTACGAGCAGTACTTC. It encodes CASSQGLAGATYEQYF.

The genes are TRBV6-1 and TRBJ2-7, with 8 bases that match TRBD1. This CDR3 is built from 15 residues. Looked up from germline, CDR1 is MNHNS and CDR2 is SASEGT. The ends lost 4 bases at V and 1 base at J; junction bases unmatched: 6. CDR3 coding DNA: TGTGCCAGCAGTGGCCGGACAGGGTTATCCTACGAGCAGTACTTC. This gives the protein CASSGRTGLSYEQYF.

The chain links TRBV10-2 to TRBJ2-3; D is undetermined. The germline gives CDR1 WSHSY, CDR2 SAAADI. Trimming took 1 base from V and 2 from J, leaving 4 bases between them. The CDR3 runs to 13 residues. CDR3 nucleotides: TGCGCCAGCAGTGAGTTTAACACAGATACGCAGTATTTT. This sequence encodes CASSEFNTDTQYF.

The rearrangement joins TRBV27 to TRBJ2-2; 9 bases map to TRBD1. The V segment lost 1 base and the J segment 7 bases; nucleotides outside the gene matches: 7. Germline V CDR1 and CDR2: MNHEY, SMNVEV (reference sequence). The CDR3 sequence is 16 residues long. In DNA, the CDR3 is TGTGCCAGCAGTTTATTAGGGACAGGGACCGTCGGGGAGCTGTTTTTT. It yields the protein CASSLLGTGTVGELFF.

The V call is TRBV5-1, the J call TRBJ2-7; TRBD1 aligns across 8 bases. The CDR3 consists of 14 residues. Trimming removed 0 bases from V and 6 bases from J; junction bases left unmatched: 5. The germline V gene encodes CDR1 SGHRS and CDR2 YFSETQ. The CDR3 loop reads CASSLAQGAGEQYF. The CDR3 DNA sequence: TGCGCCAGCAGCTTGGCGCAGGGGGCCGGCGAGCAGTACTTC. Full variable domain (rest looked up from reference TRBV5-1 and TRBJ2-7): KAGVTQTPRYLIKTRGQQVTLSCSPISGHRSVSWYQQTPGQGLQFLFEYFSETQRNKGNFPGRFSGRQFSNSRSEMNVSTLELGDSALYLCASSLAQGAGEQYFGPGTRLTVT.

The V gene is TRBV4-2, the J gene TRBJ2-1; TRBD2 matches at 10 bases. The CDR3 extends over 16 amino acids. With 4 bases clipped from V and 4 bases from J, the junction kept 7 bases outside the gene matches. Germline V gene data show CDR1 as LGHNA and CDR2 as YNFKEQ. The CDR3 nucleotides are TGTGCCAGCAGCCGCGCACTAGCGGGGAGTTACAATGAGCAGTTCTTC. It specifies CASSRALAGSYNEQFF.

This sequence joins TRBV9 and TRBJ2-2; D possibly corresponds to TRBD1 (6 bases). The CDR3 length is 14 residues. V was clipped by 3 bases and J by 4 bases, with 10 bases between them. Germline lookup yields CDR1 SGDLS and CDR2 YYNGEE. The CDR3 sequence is CASSGTVSTGELFF. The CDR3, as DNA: TGTGCCAGCAGCGGGACAGTGAGCACCGGGGAGCTGTTTTTT.

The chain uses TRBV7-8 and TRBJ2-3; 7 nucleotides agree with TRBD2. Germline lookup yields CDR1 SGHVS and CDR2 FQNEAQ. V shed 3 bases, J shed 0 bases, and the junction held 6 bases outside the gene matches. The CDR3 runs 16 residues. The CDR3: CASSFYGGTSTDTQYF. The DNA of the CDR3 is TGTGCCAGCAGCTTTTACGGGGGGACTAGCACAGATACGCAGTATTTT.

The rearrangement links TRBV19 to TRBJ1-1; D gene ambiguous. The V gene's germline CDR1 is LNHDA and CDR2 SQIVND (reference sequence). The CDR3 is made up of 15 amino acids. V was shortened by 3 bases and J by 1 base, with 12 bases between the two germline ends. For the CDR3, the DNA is TGTGCCAGTAGTATTCTCCCGGGAGGGAACACTGAAGCTTTCTTT. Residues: CASSILPGGNTEAFF.

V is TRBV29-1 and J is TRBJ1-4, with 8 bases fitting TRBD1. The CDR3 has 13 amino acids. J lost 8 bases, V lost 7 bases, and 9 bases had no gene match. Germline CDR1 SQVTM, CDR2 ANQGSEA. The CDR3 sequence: CSARTGRDEKLFF. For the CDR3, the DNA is TGCAGCGCAAGGACAGGGAGAGACGAAAAACTGTTTTTT.

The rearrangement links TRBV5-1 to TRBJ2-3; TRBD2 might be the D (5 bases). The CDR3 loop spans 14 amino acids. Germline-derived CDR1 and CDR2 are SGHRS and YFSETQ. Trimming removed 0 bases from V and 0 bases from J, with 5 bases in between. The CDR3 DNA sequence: TGCGCCAGCAGCTTGGGGACTAGCACAGATACGCAGTATTTT. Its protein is CASSLGTSTDTQYF.

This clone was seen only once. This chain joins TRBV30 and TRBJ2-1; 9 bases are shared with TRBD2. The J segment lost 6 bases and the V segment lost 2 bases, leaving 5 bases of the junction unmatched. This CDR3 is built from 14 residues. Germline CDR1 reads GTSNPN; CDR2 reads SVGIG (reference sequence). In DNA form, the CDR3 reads TGTGCCTGGAGTAATATAGCGGGGGTCAATGAGCAGTTCTTC. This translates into CAWSNIAGVNEQFF.

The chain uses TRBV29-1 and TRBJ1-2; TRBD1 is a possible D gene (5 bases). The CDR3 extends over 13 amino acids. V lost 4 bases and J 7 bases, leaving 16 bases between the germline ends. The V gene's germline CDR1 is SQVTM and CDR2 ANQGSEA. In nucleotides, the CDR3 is TGCAGCGTTGGAATAGGGGTGCAGCGTGGCTACACCTTC. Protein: CSVGIGVQRGYTF.

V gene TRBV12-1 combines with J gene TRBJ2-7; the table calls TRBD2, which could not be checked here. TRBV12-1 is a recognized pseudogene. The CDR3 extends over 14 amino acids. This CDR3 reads CASSLGLALYEQYF. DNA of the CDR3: TGTGCCAGCAGCTTGGGACTAGCGCTCTACGAGCAGTACTTC.

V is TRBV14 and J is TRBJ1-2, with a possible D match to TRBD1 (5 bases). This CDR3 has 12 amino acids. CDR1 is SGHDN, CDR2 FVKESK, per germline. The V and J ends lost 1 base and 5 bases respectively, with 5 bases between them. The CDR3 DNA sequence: TGTGCCAGCAGCCAAGCAGGGTATGGCTACACCTTC. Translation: CASSQAGYGYTF.

CDR3 sequence reads: CAIGEETGENNEQFF. In DNA form, the CDR3 reads TGTGCCATCGGGGAAGAGACAGGGGAGAACAATGAGCAGTTCTTC. The V gene is TRBV10-3, the J gene TRBJ2-1; 8 bases are shared with TRBD1. CDR1 ENHRY and CDR2 SYGVKD come from the germline V gene. The trim removed 8 bases at V and 5 bases at J, leaving 11 bases unmatched. The CDR3 is 15 amino acids.

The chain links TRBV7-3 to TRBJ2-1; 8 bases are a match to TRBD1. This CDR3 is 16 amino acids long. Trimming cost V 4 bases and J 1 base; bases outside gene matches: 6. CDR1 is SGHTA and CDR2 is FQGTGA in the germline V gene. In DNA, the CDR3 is TGTGCCAGCAGCTCCCCCGGACAGGGATCCTACAATGAGCAGTTCTTC. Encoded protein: CASSSPGQGSYNEQFF.

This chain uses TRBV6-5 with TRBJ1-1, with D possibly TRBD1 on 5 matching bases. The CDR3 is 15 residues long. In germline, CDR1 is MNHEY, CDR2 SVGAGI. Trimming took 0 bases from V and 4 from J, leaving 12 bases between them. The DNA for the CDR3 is TGTGCCAGCAGTTACTCGGTCAGGGTCAGCACTGAAGCTTTCTTT. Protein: CASSYSVRVSTEAFF.

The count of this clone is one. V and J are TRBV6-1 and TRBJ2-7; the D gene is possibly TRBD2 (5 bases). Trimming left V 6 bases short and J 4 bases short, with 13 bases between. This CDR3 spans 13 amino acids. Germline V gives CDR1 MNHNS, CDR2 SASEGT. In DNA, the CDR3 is TGTGCCAGCAGCCTGGAGGTATTTTACGAGCAGTACTTC. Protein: CASSLEVFYEQYF.

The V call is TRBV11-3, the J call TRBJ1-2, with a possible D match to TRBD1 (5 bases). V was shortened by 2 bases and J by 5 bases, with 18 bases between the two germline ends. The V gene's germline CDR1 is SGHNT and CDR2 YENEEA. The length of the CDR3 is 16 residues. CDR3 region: CASSLLLPRDSYGYTF. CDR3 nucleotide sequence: TGTGCCAGCAGCTTACTACTACCCCGGGACTCTTATGGCTACACCTTC.

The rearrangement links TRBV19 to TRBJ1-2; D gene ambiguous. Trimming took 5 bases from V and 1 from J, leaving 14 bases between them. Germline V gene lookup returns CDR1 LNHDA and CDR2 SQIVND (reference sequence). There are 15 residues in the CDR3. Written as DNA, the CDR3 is TGTGCCAGTAGTGAGCACAGCTCACTTAACTATGGCTACACCTTC. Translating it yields CASSEHSSLNYGYTF.

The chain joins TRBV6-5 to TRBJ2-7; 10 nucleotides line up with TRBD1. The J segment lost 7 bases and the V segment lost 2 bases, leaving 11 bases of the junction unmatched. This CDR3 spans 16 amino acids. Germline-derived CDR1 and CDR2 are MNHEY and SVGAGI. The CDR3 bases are TGTGCCAGCAGTTACCTACGCGGGACAGGGGTAATTGAGCAGTACTTC. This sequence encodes CASSYLRGTGVIEQYF.

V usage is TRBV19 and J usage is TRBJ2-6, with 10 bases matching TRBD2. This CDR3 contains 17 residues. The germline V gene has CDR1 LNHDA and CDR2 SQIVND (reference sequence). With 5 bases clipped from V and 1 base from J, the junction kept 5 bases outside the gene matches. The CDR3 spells CASSVLAGVSGANVLTF. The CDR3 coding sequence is TGTGCCAGTAGTGTCCTAGCGGGGGTTTCTGGGGCCAACGTCCTGACTTTC.

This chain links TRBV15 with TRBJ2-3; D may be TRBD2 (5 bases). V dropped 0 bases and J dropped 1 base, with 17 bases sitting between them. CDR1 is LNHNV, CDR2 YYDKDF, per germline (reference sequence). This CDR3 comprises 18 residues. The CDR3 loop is CATSRDWGTGLRTDTQYF. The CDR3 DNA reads TGTGCCACCAGCAGAGATTGGGGTACCGGACTCCGCACAGATACGCAGTATTTT.

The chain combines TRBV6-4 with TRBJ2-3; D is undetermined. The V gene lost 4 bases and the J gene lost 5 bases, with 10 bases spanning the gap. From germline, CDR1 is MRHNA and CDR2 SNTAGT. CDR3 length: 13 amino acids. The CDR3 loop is CASSGDFGDTQYF. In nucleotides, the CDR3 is TGTGCCAGCAGTGGTGACTTCGGAGATACGCAGTATTTT.

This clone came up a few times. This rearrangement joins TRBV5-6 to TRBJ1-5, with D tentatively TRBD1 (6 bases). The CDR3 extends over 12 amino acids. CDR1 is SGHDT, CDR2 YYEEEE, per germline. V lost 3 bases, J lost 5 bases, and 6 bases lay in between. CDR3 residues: CASSSGDQPQHF. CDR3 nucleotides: TGTGCCAGCAGCTCAGGGGATCAGCCCCAGCATTTT.